This T cell receptor beta chain originates from a study of T cells after yellow fever vaccination. TCRdb itself ran the 5' RACE reads through MiXCR, one entry per CDR3 protein. This table holds approximately 120,000 distinct CDR3 sequences, roughly 15% found once. This CDR3 region has 14 residues. Germline values: CDR1 DFQATT, CDR2 SNEGSKA (reference sequence). V lost 6 bases and J lost 4; bases outside the gene matches: 9. The sample holds a few counts of this clonotype. Antigen unknown. Points from the study as a whole: When the response was secondary, it was weaker but reached its peak faster, day 5 versus 15. Within FACS-sorted repertoires, abundant clonotypes contaminating from the bulk population could be present.

The chain employs TRBV20-1 and TRBJ2-4, with TRBD2 identical over 7 bases. The material was CD8+ T cells sorted from PBMCs, obtained 5 days after the yellow fever booster vaccination. This TCR derives from a young man who received the YFV17D yellow fever vaccine. CDR3 residues: CSAGSGEGKNIQYF. CDR3 nucleotide sequence: TGCAGTGCAGGATCCGGGGAGGGAAAAAACATTCAGTACTTC.